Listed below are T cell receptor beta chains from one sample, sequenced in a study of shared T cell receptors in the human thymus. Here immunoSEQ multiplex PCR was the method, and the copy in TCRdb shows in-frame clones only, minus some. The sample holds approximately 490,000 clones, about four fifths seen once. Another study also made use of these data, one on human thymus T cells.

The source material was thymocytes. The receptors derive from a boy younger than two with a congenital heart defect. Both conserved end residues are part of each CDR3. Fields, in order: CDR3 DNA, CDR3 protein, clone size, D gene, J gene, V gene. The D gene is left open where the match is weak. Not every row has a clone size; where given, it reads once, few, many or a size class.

TGTGCCAGCAGTGAACGAGGACAGGGTACCCAAGAGACCCAGTACTTC CASSERGQGTQETQYF - TRBD1 TRBJ2-5 TRBV6-1
TGTGCCAGCAGTCGCCGCTATGACTATGGCTACACCTTC CASSRRYDYGYTF - - TRBJ1-2 TRBV5-6
TGTGCCAGCAGTTTGGTGGGCCAGGGGGCGGATGGCTACACCTTC CASSLVGQGADGYTF - TRBD1 TRBJ1-2 TRBV27
TGCGCCAGCAGTCAATGGGGCAGAACAGATACGCAGTATTTT CASSQWGRTDTQYF - - TRBJ2-3 TRBV23-1
TGTGCCAGCAGTTTATCCCTGACAGGGGATAGCAATCAGCCCCAGCATTTT CASSLSLTGDSNQPQHF - TRBD1 TRBJ1-5 TRBV27
TGTGCCTGGAGTGTACGTAGAGGGACTGAAGCTTTCTTT CAWSVRRGTEAFF - - TRBJ1-1 TRBV30
TGTGCCTGGAGCCTCCCCTTCGGGGCCAACGTCCTGACTTTC CAWSLPFGANVLTF - - TRBJ2-6 TRBV30
TGTGCCAGCAGCCAAGAGCCTAGGTCACGGGAGACCCAGTACTTC CASSQEPRSRETQYF - - TRBJ2-5 TRBV14
TGTGCCAGCAGTTCCCCGGGACAGGGGTACCAAGAGACCCAGTACTTC CASSSPGQGYQETQYF - TRBD1 TRBJ2-5 TRBV6-6
TGTGCCAGCAGGGACCCTAGAGAGCGGGAGTACGACAATGAGCAGTTCTTC CASRDPREREYDNEQFF - TRBD2 TRBJ2-1 TRBV25-1
TGTGCCAGCAGTATAAAGGACAGGGGGCTCGATGAGCAGTTCTTC CASSIKDRGLDEQFF - TRBD1 TRBJ2-1 TRBV27
TGCGCCAGCAGCCCGACGGCTAGCGGCTCCTACGAGCAGTACTTC CASSPTASGSYEQYF - TRBD2 TRBJ2-7 TRBV5-1
TGCGCCAGCAGCCAAGCGTCGATTCGGCAGGGGGCGTCGGGCTACACCTTC CASSQASIRQGASGYTF - TRBD1 TRBJ1-2 TRBV4-1
TGTGCCAGCAGTCCGAGGACTGGCTATGGCTACACCTTC CASSPRTGYGYTF - - TRBJ1-2 TRBV28
TGCGCCAGCAGTGATAGGGGGGGGACTATGGTCTACAATGAGCAGTTCTTC CASSDRGGTMVYNEQFF - - TRBJ2-1 TRBV10-1
TGCGCCAGCAGCTTGTATTTTGAGCGGGATGCTTTCAGTGGGTCCTACAATGAGCAGTTCTTC CASSLYFERDAFSGSYNEQFF once TRBD2 TRBJ2-1 TRBV5-1
TGTGCCAGTAGTACCCGCCTAGCGGTGCACGAGCAGTACTTC CASSTRLAVHEQYF few TRBD2 TRBJ2-7 TRBV19
TGTGCCAGTTCCCCCCCGGGAGTAGGAGAGACCCAGTACTTC CASSPPGVGETQYF few - TRBJ2-5 TRBV6-1
TGTGCCAGCAGCCCGCGGCCCTGGAACACCGGGGAGCTGTTTTTT CASSPRPWNTGELFF - - TRBJ2-2 TRBV5-8
TGCGCCAGCAGCCATCGTCTAGCGGGACTCAGCTCCTACAATGAGCAGTTCTTC CASSHRLAGLSSYNEQFF - TRBD2 TRBJ2-1 TRBV4-1
TGCGCCAGCAGCCAAGATGGCGGGACTAGCGGGAGGGAGCAGTTCTTC CASSQDGGTSGREQFF - TRBD2 TRBJ2-1 TRBV4-3
TGCGCCAGCAGCTCCCTAGCGGGAGACGGGGAGACCCAGTACTTC CASSSLAGDGETQYF - TRBD2 TRBJ2-5 TRBV5-1
TGTGCCAGCAGTTTATTCGCAGGGGTGGGCTACGAGCAGTACTTC CASSLFAGVGYEQYF - - TRBJ2-7 TRBV27
TGTGCCAGCAGTTTAGCGGGAGGGGGCCAAGAGACCCAGTACTTC CASSLAGGGQETQYF - TRBD2 TRBJ2-5 TRBV6-6
TGTGCCTGGAGGTTTGGGGTGAGGGCGGGCGAAAAACTGTTTTTT CAWRFGVRAGEKLFF - - TRBJ1-4 TRBV30
TGTGCCAGCAGCTTACGAGAGGACAGGGGGGACCCTAGCACAGATACGCAGTATTTT CASSLREDRGDPSTDTQYF - TRBD1 TRBJ2-3 TRBV11-2
TGCGCCAGCAGCCCGGAGGCTAGCGGAGAAGAGACCCAGTACTTC CASSPEASGEETQYF few TRBD2 TRBJ2-5 TRBV4-3
TGTGCCAGCAGTTACGATACAGGGCGAGGCACCGGGGAGCTGTTTTTT CASSYDTGRGTGELFF once - TRBJ2-2 TRBV6-6
TGTGCCAGCAGTCCATCCGGACTAGTTGGCGCCTACGAGCAGTACTTC CASSPSGLVGAYEQYF few TRBD2 TRBJ2-7 TRBV28
TGTGCCAGCAGTTGGGGACAGGGATCCTACGAGCAGTACTTC CASSWGQGSYEQYF few TRBD1 TRBJ2-7 TRBV27
TGTGCCACCAGCACCGCCTGTCGGGGGGGAGCGGGCTACGAGCAGTACTTC CATSTACRGGAGYEQYF - TRBD2 TRBJ2-7 TRBV15
TGTGCCAGCAGCCCCGACCGGGACAGCTATGGCTACACCTTC CASSPDRDSYGYTF - TRBD1 TRBJ1-2 TRBV9
TGCGCCAGCAGTGATACTAGCGGGAGGGCCCGGCGGTTCTTC CASSDTSGRARRFF once TRBD2 TRBJ2-1 TRBV10-1
TGTGCCATCACCATAGACAGGGGGCGCCGGCTAGAAGGCTACACCTTC CAITIDRGRRLEGYTF - TRBD1 TRBJ1-2 TRBV10-3
TGTGCCTGGAGGCTCACGGGACAGGTGCAAGAGACCCAGTACTTC CAWRLTGQVQETQYF - TRBD1 TRBJ2-5 TRBV30
TGTGCCAGCAGCTCTCTACGGGGCAGGGGGCACGGCTACACCTTC CASSSLRGRGHGYTF - TRBD1 TRBJ1-2 TRBV7-9
TGTGCCAGCATCATGATCGGGGGCACTGAAGCTTTCTTT CASIMIGGTEAFF - - TRBJ1-1 TRBV5-6
TGCAGCGTTGAAGAAGCGCCTTGGCCGGGACTAGCGGGCACAGATACGCAGTATTTT CSVEEAPWPGLAGTDTQYF - TRBD2 TRBJ2-3 TRBV29-1
TGTGCCAGGGGGGCAGTAGGTGATGGTAGAGCCGGGGAGCTGTTTTTT CARGAVGDGRAGELFF - - TRBJ2-2 TRBV6-6
TGTGCCAGCAGGAAACCTGCTAACGGGACAGAAGGTCAGCCCCAGCATTTT CASRKPANGTEGQPQHF - - TRBJ1-5 TRBV21-1
TGTGCCAGCAGTGACCCCCTCTCCAGCGGTGAGCAGTTCTTC CASSDPLSSGEQFF - - TRBJ2-1 TRBV6-4
TGTGCCGGCAGTCGCGGGTGGACAGGGGGAGGCTACACCTTC CAGSRGWTGGGYTF - TRBD1 TRBJ1-2 TRBV6-5
TGTGCCAGCAGCTTACGAAGCGGGAGCTCCTACGAGCAGTACTTC CASSLRSGSSYEQYF - TRBD2 TRBJ2-7 TRBV7-8
TGTGCCAGCACCGGCGTACTAGGGGGAGAGACCCAGTACTTC CASTGVLGGETQYF - - TRBJ2-5 TRBV6-1
TGTGCCAGCAGTACCAAAGGGGGCCGAAGACGCAATCAGCCCCAGCATTTT CASSTKGGRRRNQPQHF - TRBD1 TRBJ1-5 TRBV27
TGTGCCAGCAGCGCTCCGGGACTAGCGGCAACAGATACGCAGTATTTT CASSAPGLAATDTQYF - TRBD2 TRBJ2-3 TRBV9
TGTGCCAGCAGCTTGTCCCAAGCGGCGGGGGAAGGGGCCCAGTACTTC CASSLSQAAGEGAQYF - TRBD2 TRBJ2-5 TRBV7-2
TGTGCCACCAGCAGAGATAGTTTGAGGGAGGGAATCGGGTACGAGCAGTACTTC CATSRDSLREGIGYEQYF few TRBD2 TRBJ2-7 TRBV15
TGTGCCAGCAGGGACAGGGGCCCAAATCAGCCCCAGCATTTT CASRDRGPNQPQHF - TRBD1 TRBJ1-5 TRBV6-6
TGTGCCAGCCGAGCGGGAGGCGTCGACGAGCAGTACTTC CASRAGGVDEQYF - TRBD2 TRBJ2-7 TRBV19